These T cell receptor beta chains were read from a single sample in a study of glioma-infiltrating T cells after dendritic cell vaccination. Libraries were prepared by immunoSEQ multiplex PCR; TCRdb keeps only in-frame clonotypes and omits some of them. Of roughly 100,000 clones in the sample, 75% to 90% were seen once. The source material was blood, sampled after dendritic cell vaccination. These receptors were collected from a human donor with glioblastoma. Both conserved end residues are part of each CDR3. D genes are given only for firm matches. Part of the rows lack a size; the others show once, few, many or a class for expanded clones.

-,TRBV7-9,-,TRBJ2-7,15,TGTGCCAGCAGCTTAGCGGTTGGGAGCTCCTACGAGCAGTACTTC,CASSLAVGSSYEQYF
TRBD1,TRBV5-1,-,TRBJ1-1,14,TGCGCCAGCAGCTCCCAGGGGGGGAACACTGAAGCTTTCTTT,CASSSQGGNTEAFF
-,TRBV5-4,-,TRBJ1-6,15,TGTGCCAGCAGCTTGTCGCCACACATGGATTCACCCCTCCACTTT,CASSLSPHMDSPLHF
-,TRBV19,-,TRBJ2-5,13,TGTGCCAGTAATAAAGCGTTCGGGGAGACCCAGTACTTC,CASNKAFGETQYF
-,TRBV7-2,-,TRBJ1-4,15,TGTGCCAGCAGCCCCCAGGCCCTCGGGGGTGAAAAACTGTTTTTT,CASSPQALGGEKLFF
TRBD1,TRBV2,few,TRBJ2-1,13,TGTGCCAGCAGTACGACAGGGGTCAATGAGCAGTTCTTC,CASSTTGVNEQFF
-,TRBV2,few,TRBJ1-1,13,TGTGCCAGCAGTGGGAGGGAAGGCACTGAAGCTTTCTTT,CASSGREGTEAFF
-,TRBV5-1,-,TRBJ2-1,14,TGCGCCAGCAGCCCCCAGGGGCCACCCAATGAGCAGTTCTTC,CASSPQGPPNEQFF
TRBD1,TRBV7-9,-,TRBJ2-3,16,TGTGCCAGCAGCTCCGAAACAGGGGGCGTGACAGATACGCAGTATTTT,CASSSETGGVTDTQYF
TRBD2,TRBV2,-,TRBJ2-1,15,TGTGCCAGCAGCGAAATAGCGGGGGAGCGCAATGAGCAGTTCTTC,CASSEIAGERNEQFF
-,TRBV10-2,once,TRBJ1-1,12,TGCGCCAGCAGTGAGGGACAGCTTGAAGCTTTCTTT,CASSEGQLEAFF
TRBD1,TRBV6-6,few,TRBJ1-6,15,TGTGCCAGCAACTGGGGACAGGGCCTTAATTCACCCCTCCACTTT,CASNWGQGLNSPLHF
TRBD1,TRBV6-5,-,TRBJ2-7,14,TGTGCCAGCACGGACAGGGGCCGGTCCTACGAGCAGTACTTC,CASTDRGRSYEQYF
-,TRBV5-4,-,TRBJ1-1,15,TGTGCCAGCAGCCTTTCGACAGACCGGAACACTGAAGCTTTCTTT,CASSLSTDRNTEAFF
TRBD1,TRBV5-1,-,TRBJ2-1,14,TGCGCCAGCAGCCCGGGACAGACCTACAATGAGCAGTTCTTC,CASSPGQTYNEQFF
TRBD1,TRBV5-1,once,TRBJ2-1,15,TGCGCCAGCAGCTTGTTGAGACAGGGTAAGCCTGAGCAGTTCTTC,CASSLLRQGKPEQFF
TRBD1,TRBV12-5,-,TRBJ1-2,15,TGTGCTAGTGGTTTGGGGCCAGGGGGTCCCTATGGCTACACCTTC,CASGLGPGGPYGYTF
-,TRBV14,-,TRBJ1-1,16,TGTGCCAGCAGCCAAGTAAAACAGGGCTGGAACACTGAAGCTTTCTTT,CASSQVKQGWNTEAFF
TRBD1,TRBV6-1,few,TRBJ2-6,15,TGTGCCAGCAGTGAAACAGGGGCTGGGGCCAACGTCCTGACTTTC,CASSETGAGANVLTF
TRBD1,TRBV12-5,-,TRBJ2-1,16,TGTGCTAGTGGTTTGGGGGGACAGAGCTCCTACAATGAGCAGTTCTTC,CASGLGGQSSYNEQFF
TRBD1,TRBV6-6,-,TRBJ2-7,15,TGTGCCAGCAGTTCCGGACAGGGGCCGACCTACGAGCAGTACTTC,CASSSGQGPTYEQYF
-,TRBV6-5,-,TRBJ1-2,13,TGTGCCAGCAGTGTACAGTTAACCTATGGCTACACCTTC,CASSVQLTYGYTF
TRBD1,TRBV19,-,TRBJ1-5,16,TGTGCCAGTAGTATCGCTGGGACAGGCCACAATCAGCCCCAGCATTTT,CASSIAGTGHNQPQHF
-,TRBV2,-,TRBJ1-5,15,TGTGCCAGCAGTGCGAGGGAGGGGTTCAGTCAGCCCCAGCATTTT,CASSAREGFSQPQHF
TRBD1,TRBV18,-,TRBJ2-1,13,TGTGCCAGCTTAGGGACAGGGTCGGATGAGCAGTTCTTC,CASLGTGSDEQFF
TRBD1,TRBV11-2,-,TRBJ1-2,14,TGTGCCAGCAGCCGGACAGGCCAGAACTATGGCTACACCTTC,CASSRTGQNYGYTF
TRBD2,TRBV5-4,-,TRBJ2-3,16,TGTGCCAGCAGCCTCCGGACTAGCGGGGGCACAGATACGCAGTATTTT,CASSLRTSGGTDTQYF
-,TRBV4-2,-,TRBJ1-5,15,TGTGCCAGCAGCCTCTTTCTGGGAGATAATCAGCCCCAGCATTTT,CASSLFLGDNQPQHF
-,TRBV10-3,-,TRBJ2-7,13,TGTGCCATCAGTGGTGGCTCAGCGCGCGAGCAGTACTTC,CAISGGSAREQYF
-,TRBV5-1,once,TRBJ2-5,14,TGCGCCAGCAGCTTATCGGGTTCCGGAGAGACCCAGTACTTC,CASSLSGSGETQYF
-,TRBV7-7,once,TRBJ1-3,13,TGTGCCAGCAGCTTAGGGAGAGGAAACACCATATATTTT,CASSLGRGNTIYF
TRBD1,TRBV2,few,TRBJ1-4,14,TGTGCCAGCAGTGTACAGGGGAAAGGTGAAAAACTGTTTTTT,CASSVQGKGEKLFF